The clone carrying this T cell receptor (beta chain) was recorded many times. Antigen specificity is unknown. This specimen belongs to a study of T cells after yellow fever vaccination. The overall study: In the case of low-cell-number fractions, SMART-Seq v4 Ultra Low Input was used for preparation. General study findings and limits: After the booster, around 95% of CD4 and 75% to 90% of CD8 primary-response clones were re-detected. The secondary response was weaker but peaked faster, day 5 versus 15.

Looked up from germline, CDR1 is SGHTA and CDR2 is FQGNSA. This CDR3 has 14 residues. With 5 bases clipped from V and 3 bases from J, the junction kept 4 bases outside the gene matches. Production of TCR cDNA was by 5'RACE template switching, which also added a universal primer site and UMIs. Each CDR3 protein gets one entry after TCRdb re-called the 5' RACE reads with MiXCR. The data contain 300,000 to 350,000 distinct CDR3 sequences, approximately 4% of them seen just once; the ten biggest clones take up approximately 19%. The chain carries TRBV7-2 and TRBJ2-5, with 9 bases that match TRBD1. The sequence came from a young man who received the YFV17D yellow fever vaccine. Sequences were derived from PBMCs, sampled 15 days after the yellow fever booster vaccination. Here the CDR3 DNA reads TGTGCCAGCAGCCCCACAGGGGGCAAAGAGACCCAGTACTTC. It specifies CASSPTGGKETQYF.